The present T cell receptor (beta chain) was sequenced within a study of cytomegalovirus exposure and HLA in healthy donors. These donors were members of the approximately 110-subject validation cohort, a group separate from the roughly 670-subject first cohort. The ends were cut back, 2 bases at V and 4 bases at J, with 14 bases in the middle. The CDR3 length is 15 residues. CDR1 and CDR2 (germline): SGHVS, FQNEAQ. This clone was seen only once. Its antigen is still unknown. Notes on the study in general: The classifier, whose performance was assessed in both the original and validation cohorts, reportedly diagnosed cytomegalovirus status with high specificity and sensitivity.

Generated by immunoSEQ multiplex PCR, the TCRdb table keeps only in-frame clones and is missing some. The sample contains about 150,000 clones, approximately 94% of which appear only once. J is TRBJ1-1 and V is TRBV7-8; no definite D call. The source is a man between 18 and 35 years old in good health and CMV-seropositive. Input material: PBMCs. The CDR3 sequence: CASSLYRRMGTEAFF. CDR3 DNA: TGTGCCAGCAGCTTATACAGACGGATGGGCACTGAAGCTTTCTTT.